These T cell receptor beta chains were read from a single sample in a study of T cells in tuberculosis. Using immunoSEQ multiplex PCR, the repertoire was profiled, and TCRdb retains in-frame clones only, with some absent. In the table there are roughly 34,000 clones, around 97% of which are singletons. The sample comprised PBMCs. These receptor sequences come from a donor under 30 with latent tuberculosis or without tuberculosis infection. Each CDR3 is given without its conserved first and last residue. The order of the fields is J gene, V gene, CDR3 protein.

TRBJ1-3,TRBV4-1,ASSQEGAQGRLGNTIY
TRBJ2-5,TRBV29-1,SVEVPAQETQY
TRBJ1-1,TRBV2,ASRDDRVYTEAF
TRBJ1-2,TRBV19,ASSIGGGNGYT
TRBJ2-1,TRBV5-1,ASSPSGSRSYNEQF
TRBJ2-3,TRBV11-2,ASSLEGSGRGTDTQY
TRBJ2-5,TRBV9,ASSVDVQETQY
TRBJ2-1,TRBV5-6,ASSSLSGIAYNEQF
TRBJ2-7,TRBV6-1,ASSVSQIEY
TRBJ2-3,TRBV5-1,ASSFLEGDTQY
TRBJ2-2,TRBV25-1,ASSESGDTGELF
TRBJ1-5,TRBV27,ASGGVNQPQH
TRBJ2-6,TRBV7-8,ASSTDRAGANVLT
TRBJ2-7,TRBV25-1,ASSGWGDLYEQY
TRBJ1-2,TRBV2,ASSDGVRSGYT
TRBJ2-5,TRBV19,ASSIKIRLVTETQY
TRBJ1-5,TRBV28,ASTVYRGQPQH
TRBJ1-1,TRBV2,ASPNLGGKAF
TRBJ2-1,TRBV2,ASSVEQVLYNEQF
TRBJ2-7,TRBV5-6,ASSFFQTYEQY
TRBJ1-2,TRBV7-9,ASSPSSLRNNLEYGYT
TRBJ2-3,TRBV6-6,ASSSRDTDTQY
TRBJ1-5,TRBV29-1,SAQVGGTGNQPQH
TRBJ2-7,TRBV18,ASSPSLSGGTYEQY
TRBJ1-3,TRBV12-5,ASGLVKGELRDTIY
TRBJ1-2,TRBV5-1,ASSPGTGNGYT
TRBJ2-1,TRBV30,AWSAFLNEQF
TRBJ1-1,TRBV7-9,ASQLTGNTEAF
TRBJ1-2,TRBV5-5,ASNQGNYGYT
TRBJ1-4,TRBV27,ASSAGTTGGEKLF
TRBJ1-2,TRBV4-2,ASSQDLVKTGLSYGYT
TRBJ2-2,TRBV19,ASSATVSTGELF
TRBJ2-7,TRBV2,ASSESWASGEDEQY
TRBJ1-2,TRBV5-1,ASSLGAYGYT
TRBJ2-5,TRBV5-1,ASSGNQGTQY
TRBJ1-2,TRBV5-4,ASSFYGTTNYGYT
TRBJ2-5,TRBV29-1,SVVHQGTVQETQY
TRBJ1-2,TRBV13,ASSSQRPDRGIGYT